This T cell receptor (beta chain) is drawn from a study of shared clonotypes between healthy human individuals. General study points: Shared across a handful of donors were approximately 5% of the naive CD4 clonotypes.

CDR1 and CDR2 (germline): MNHEY, SMNVEV (reference sequence). The ends lost 6 bases at V and 7 bases at J; junction bases unmatched: 15. The CDR3 is 15 residues long. This clone appeared a few times. Its antigen is as yet unknown. The DNA input per sorted-subset replicate PCR was 200 ng, corresponding to roughly 30,000 T cell genomes. Method: immunoSEQ multiplex PCR; TCRdb's copy keeps in-frame clones and lacks some. The sample yields approximately 500,000 clones, around 96% seen once. The chain joins TRBV27 to TRBJ2-7; 7 bases line up with TRBD2. The material sequenced was naive CD4+ T cells sorted from blood. The subset is: CD45RA+ positively selected. This sequence originates from a woman aged 25 to 39 in good health. This CDR3 is CASRGGGGSVREQYF. DNA for the CDR3: TGTGCCAGCAGGGGGGGAGGCGGGAGCGTCCGGGAGCAGTACTTC.